Below, one T cell receptor beta chain is given with its context. Its antigen specificity is not known. The CDR3 spans 14 residues, from the cysteine through the phenylalanine. Here the CDR3 DNA is all that survives: 42 bases in frame from base 1. Per the germline V gene (reference sequence), SEHNR is the CDR1 and FQNEAQ is the CDR2. Deletion took 6 bases off V and 4 bases off J, with a span of 12 bases between the germline ends. The data belong to a study of cytomegalovirus exposure and HLA in healthy donors (dated by TCRdb to 2015 to 2018). Background for the entire study: An earlier analysis of 587 of the donors reported 276 Gb of sequence data and 117 million unique TCR beta sequences obtained from about 179 million T cells. Several DR-DQ haplotypes were handled as single units for association and clustering because linkage in the cohort was strong. In addition to the first cohort of 650 to 750 subjects, a separate validation cohort of under 150 different subjects was used. About 300 gigabases of sequencing data and roughly 80 million unique TCR sequences made up an early release that covered fewer than 650 HLA-typed donors. Among the roughly 410 genotyped donors, 75% to 90% belonged to the genetic ancestry cluster associated with self-reported Caucasian donors. Using immunosequencing, the study profiled T cell repertoires from about 620 subjects and related those repertoires to cytomegalovirus serostatus. Donor age, sex, ethnicity and CMV serostatus were compiled alongside the repertoire data. Typing coverage varied by locus: 629-630 donors for A, B, C, DRB1 and DQB1; roughly 560 for DQA1; nearly 610 for DPA1; 450 to 480 for DPB1. In an earlier analysis of more than 550 of the donors, high-throughput TCR beta sequencing was used to judge whether each TCR beta V gene segment behaved as functional or pseudogenic. Among some 410 genotyped donors of the cohort, an average of approximately 230,000 unique TCR beta nucleotide sequences were sequenced per donor, about a sixth of them non-productive. The study aimed to test whether signatures of past pathogen exposure could be identified by cataloging public T cell receptors. Genome-wide SNP genotypes for about 65% of the 666 donors were used in a later genetic analysis, which treated that subset as a discovery cohort. In a later analysis, previously published TCR beta repertoires from hundreds of donors were re-analyzed and high-resolution HLA genotyping was added so that TCR occurrence patterns could be studied. To predict cytomegalovirus infection status, the study combined high-throughput TCR immunosequencing, statistical association of individual TCRs with disease status, and machine learning. Every discovery cohort repertoire had been produced on one sequencing platform. HLA typing included class I and class II loci at four-digit resolution. Rather than using new phenotypic data, the later analysis identified candidate immune exposures from TCR beta sequences and from how often those sequences occurred across donors.

The cohort consisted of fewer than 700 healthy bone marrow donors. At the time of sampling, all cohort members were nominally healthy, though unrecorded immune exposures were likely present. The donor was CMV seropositive and belonged to the group of 250 to 300 seropositive cohort members. Each donor provided a peripheral blood sample, and peripheral blood mononuclear cells were used for TCR beta sequencing. The Qiagen DNeasy Blood Extraction Kit was used to extract genomic DNA from the blood cell samples. Library generation was performed with the immunoSEQ multiplex PCR assay. For the multiplex PCR, a mixture combining 60 forward primers for TCR Vbeta segments and 13 reverse primers for TCR Jbeta segments was used. The CDR3 region of rearranged TCR beta genes was amplified from genomic DNA by a multiplex PCR assay. The amplified TCR beta libraries were sequenced on the Illumina HiSeq System as 87-base-pair reads. From the authors' description of their analysis: A later analysis counted tens of millions of unique TCR beta chains across the 666 repertoires, and 9.5 million to 11 million of these chains were shared by at least two donors. To remove PCR and sequencing errors, raw reads were error-corrected and collapsed into unique sequences using a nearest-neighbor algorithm that merged closely related sequences. V, D and J gene segments were assigned by aligning CDR3 sequences to IMGT reference sequences. For a sequence to be retained, a match of at least six nucleotides to both a V gene segment and a J gene segment was required. Rearrangements were classified as productive when the CDR3 lacked stop codons and remained in frame with V and J, and all other rearrangements were classified as non-productive. CDR3 was defined according to IMGT convention as the region running from the second conserved V-encoded cysteine to the conserved J-encoded phenylalanine. In an earlier analysis of 587 of the donors, sequences lacking an unambiguous match to a single V gene segment were excluded. In an earlier analysis of 450 to 750 of the donors, a V segment was called functional when productive rearrangements were above 56.7%, and segregating when the standard deviation between donors exceeded 5%. To diagnose cytomegalovirus status from the catalog of TCR beta chain sequences, a statistical classification framework was built. A later analysis assigned V and J genes by comparing TCR nucleotide sequences with IMGT/GENE-DB human TR gene sequences. A later analysis assigned CDR3 sequences and most-parsimonious VDJ recombination scenarios with the TCRdist pipeline. A later analysis defined each TCR beta chain by its CDR3 amino acid sequence plus V-gene family, and excluded reads lacking a unique V-gene family. A later analysis removed nearly 600 highly shared, low-generation-probability nucleotide sequences to deal with suspected cross-contamination and a sequencing artifact. For each public chain, a later analysis derived a clonal expansion index from normalized ranks of inferred template counts within each repertoire. In a later analysis, generation probabilities were computed with a VDJ recombination model fitted to out-of-frame rearrangements, and the resulting probabilities were checked against IGoR. In a later analysis, TCR-TCR, TCR-HLA and TCR-CMV co-occurrence was scored with hypergeometric tests, and a repertoire-size bias correction was applied to TCR pairs. To estimate false discovery rates, a later analysis permuted the HLA or CMV assignments 20 times. In a later analysis, co-occurring TCRs were grouped using DBSCAN, with TCRdist sequence similarity added in when clustering inside HLA-allele-positive subsets. Repertoires with fewer than 30,000 or more than 120,000 public chains, plus five repertoires with anomalous nucleotide sharing, were excluded from co-occurrence clustering. TCRdb mirrors the immuneACCESS table, restricted to in-frame sequences. Some clones are absent from its copies; in checked studies, under half trace to an unresolved V gene, and the reason for the others is unknown. V and J calls plus clone size are reproduced from that table; the DNA served to infer D and trimming. The table for this sample shows tens of thousands of clones. 3.5% to 4% of the sample rests with the top ten.

The study at large found these results: Immune exposure information for the cohort was limited to CMV serostatus. Compared with equally common non-associated chains, HLA-associated TCR beta chains in a later analysis were more clonally expanded and had lower generation probabilities. The earlier analysis of around 600 of the donors excluded approximately 17 rarely observed V segments, including chromosome 9 orphons, because counts were too low. Compared with the roughly 700-donor mean, donors in an Asian-associated ancestry cluster had fewer N-insertions in productive TCRs, according to a later genetic analysis. It was suggested by the authors that the approach could potentially be generalized to other disease states and immunological phenotypes. Some IMGT-functional V segments, including TRBV6-2 and TRBV6-3, could not be told apart with the 87-base-pair reads, so those segments were excluded. Presence/absence analyses assumed roughly uniform sequencing depth across donors, an assumption that may not hold. A later analysis found that TCR association rates varied across HLA loci, with DRB1 alleles showing the most associated TCRs and HLA-C alleles the fewest. V-gene and J-gene trimming of TCR beta chains was associated with a missense DCLRE1C variant in a later genetic analysis, and the association was replicated in an independent cohort. Broadly in line with IMGT annotations, most TCR beta V segments showed up in productive rearrangements about 87% or about 30% of the time in an earlier analysis of some 590 of the donors. When HLA alleles, especially DR and DQ, strongly co-occurred, attributing TCR associations to individual alleles was difficult. Linkage disequilibrium might explain the correlated functional status among segregating V segments, but an unknown experimental factor could not be excluded. The study gave a list of some 150 TCR beta chains associated with cytomegalovirus. A further reported finding was that TCR beta sequences accurately predicted the HLA-A and HLA-B alleles for most subjects in the first cohort. At a false discovery rate of 0.05, a later analysis linked approximately 18,000 TCR beta sequences to specific HLA alleles. A group of highly shared sequence variants was considered likely to be a technical artifact of the sequencing pipeline. In this cohort, only TCR beta chains were sequenced, and detectable features were limited by the absence of alpha or paired-chain data. Cytomegalovirus status was reported to be diagnosed by the classifier with high specificity and sensitivity in both the original and validation cohorts. Because HLA typing was missing for some donors at each locus, association tests included only the typed subset. According to a later analysis, parvovirus B19, influenza, CMV and Epstein-Barr virus appeared linked to several top co-occurrence clusters. In vitro tests confirmed that a few of the cytomegalovirus-associated TCR beta chains recognize cytomegalovirus antigens. Most TCR sequences were observed very rarely across donors, whereas some public TCRs were present in many individuals. A later analysis found that most CMV-associated TCR beta chains appeared HLA-restricted, with HLA associations seemingly driven largely by CMV exposure.

This clonotype originated in a man aged 18 to 29 in good health and CMV-seropositive. This receptor chain uses TRBV7-9 and TRBJ2-2; the D gene assignment is ambiguous. The sequenced material came from PBMCs. The DNA sequence is TGTGCCAGCAGTCTCCTCCTGGCCACCGGGGAGCTGTTTTTT. It translates to CASSLLLATGELFF.